These T cell receptor beta chains were read from a single sample in a study of a mutant IDH1 vaccine in newly diagnosed glioma. Their specific antigens are unknown. The table came from immunoSEQ multiplex PCR; TCRdb's copy has only in-frame clones and leaves some out. This table holds some 120,000 clones, around 77% found once. The source material was PBMCs, sampled from a glioma patient whose treatment included an IDH1 peptide vaccine. These receptors originate from a man in his forties or fifties with glioma. The CDR3 runs from the conserved cysteine through the conserved F or W. D genes are given only for firm matches. Size values are once, few and many counts, or a class for expanded clones, and some rows have none.

-,TRBJ1-2,TRBV6-6,-,TGTGCCAGCAGCACCACGGCACCTAACTATGGCTACACCTTC,CASSTTAPNYGYTF
-,TRBJ1-1,TRBV5-1,-,TGCGCCAGCAGCTTGGTGGACTCCAAGAACACTGAAGCTTTCTTT,CASSLVDSKNTEAFF
-,TRBJ2-7,TRBV10-3,TRBD1,TGTGCCTCACATTCCGGGACAGGGGGCATCGAGCAGTACTTC,CASHSGTGGIEQYF
-,TRBJ1-6,TRBV6-5,-,TGTGCCAGCAGTTCGGGAGACCAAACACCCCTCCACTTT,CASSSGDQTPLHF
-,TRBJ2-7,TRBV6-1,-,TGTGCCAGCAGTCCGGGTCAAAACCTCTACGAGCAGTACTTC,CASSPGQNLYEQYF
few,TRBJ1-1,TRBV29-1,-,TGCAGCGTTGTGTTATGGGAGAACACTGAAGCTTTCTTT,CSVVLWENTEAFF
-,TRBJ2-6,TRBV4-1,TRBD1,TGCGCCAGCAGCCAAGATCGAAGGACAGGGGTATCTGGGGCCAACGTCCTGACTTTC,CASSQDRRTGVSGANVLTF
-,TRBJ1-2,TRBV29-1,-,TGCAGCGTTGGAGAACAGGGAAAGGGGGACTATGGCTACACCTTC,CSVGEQGKGDYGYTF
-,TRBJ2-1,TRBV15,TRBD2,TGTGCCACCAGCGTCTACGGGACTAGCGGGAGGTATGAGCAGTTCTTC,CATSVYGTSGRYEQFF
-,TRBJ1-6,TRBV7-2,-,TGTGCCAGCAGCTTAGGATTAGGGCACAATTCACCCCTCCACTTT,CASSLGLGHNSPLHF
-,TRBJ2-5,TRBV19,-,TGTGCCAGTAGTATAGACTCGGAAGAGACCCAGTACTTC,CASSIDSEETQYF
-,TRBJ2-7,TRBV11-2,TRBD2,TGTGCCAGCAGCCAGGGACTAGCGGGAACCTACGAGCAGTACTTC,CASSQGLAGTYEQYF
-,TRBJ2-7,TRBV10-3,-,TGTGCCATCAGTGAGTTAGGGAACGAGCAGTACTTC,CAISELGNEQYF
-,TRBJ2-7,TRBV19,TRBD2,TGTGCCAGTAGTCCTAGGACTAGCGGGAGTGTTTACGAGCAGTACTTC,CASSPRTSGSVYEQYF
-,TRBJ1-3,TRBV7-2,-,TGTGCCAGCAGCTCCACAGGGAGGACCATATATTTT,CASSSTGRTIYF
-,TRBJ1-2,TRBV27,-,TGTGCCAGCAGTGGTGATCAGGGATACTATGGCTACACCTTC,CASSGDQGYYGYTF
-,TRBJ2-5,TRBV5-6,-,TGTGCCAGCAGCTTGGTGGTGGATCACGAGACCCAGTACTTC,CASSLVVDHETQYF
-,TRBJ2-5,TRBV6-1,-,TGTGCCAGCAGGGTTTTAGGGAAGGCTCGGGAGACCCAGTACTTC,CASRVLGKARETQYF
-,TRBJ1-4,TRBV4-3,TRBD1,TGCGCCAGCAGCCTAGGACAGGGTGGTGAAAAACTGTTTTTT,CASSLGQGGEKLFF
-,TRBJ2-1,TRBV9,TRBD2,TGTGCCAGCAGCGGCGGGGGGGCAGGCTACAATGAGCAGTTCTTC,CASSGGGAGYNEQFF
once,TRBJ1-1,TRBV7-2,-,TGTGCCAGCAGCTTGGGGGGAGGGCGCGCTGAAGCTTTCTTT,CASSLGGGRAEAFF
-,TRBJ2-5,TRBV29-1,TRBD1,TGCAGCGTGATTGGCAGGGGGCTAGAGACCCAGTACTTC,CSVIGRGLETQYF
-,TRBJ2-5,TRBV25-1,-,TGTGCCAGCAGTGACCCAGGATTGGGGTTGGAGACCCAGTACTTC,CASSDPGLGLETQYF
-,TRBJ2-7,TRBV5-1,TRBD1,TGCGCCAGCAGCGGGACAGGGGTTTACGAGCAGTACTTC,CASSGTGVYEQYF
-,TRBJ1-2,TRBV7-8,-,TGTGCCAGCAGCTTAGGGGCGACTGGAGCTAACTATGGCTACACCTTC,CASSLGATGANYGYTF
-,TRBJ1-1,TRBV6-6,-,TGTGCCAGCAGTTACTCGAATTTTGGGGAAGCTTTCTTT,CASSYSNFGEAFF
-,TRBJ1-4,TRBV11-2,-,TGTGCCAGCAGCCGCCTGACCGGGAGAACTAATGAAAAACTGTTTTTT,CASSRLTGRTNEKLFF
-,TRBJ1-5,TRBV2,-,TGTGCCAGCAGTGCGGGGACGGTCTCGTGGCCCCAGCATTTT,CASSAGTVSWPQHF
-,TRBJ2-6,TRBV28,-,TGTGCCAGCAGGTCATCATTGACGAGCTCTGGGGCCAACGTCCTGACTTTC,CASRSSLTSSGANVLTF
-,TRBJ2-7,TRBV11-1,-,TGTGCCAGCAGCGACACGCGGGAGCAGTACTTC,CASSDTREQYF
-,TRBJ2-5,TRBV2,-,TGTGCCAGCTACCGGGATGGCGAGACCCAGTACTTC,CASYRDGETQYF
-,TRBJ1-3,TRBV9,-,TGTGCCAGCAGCGTAGGGGGTGGAAACACCATATATTTT,CASSVGGGNTIYF
few,TRBJ1-6,TRBV25-1,TRBD1,TGTGCCAGCAGATCTGTAGGGACAGCTAATTCACCCCTCCACTTT,CASRSVGTANSPLHF
-,TRBJ1-1,TRBV4-2,TRBD1,TGTGCCAGCAGCCCCGGGACAGCCGAAGCTTTCTTT,CASSPGTAEAFF
-,TRBJ1-5,TRBV5-4,-,TGTGCCAGCAGCGCACAGGGTAGCAATCAGCCCCAGCATTTT,CASSAQGSNQPQHF
once,TRBJ2-2,TRBV15,-,TGTGCCACCAGGAGGGGGAACACCGGGGAGCTGTTTTTT,CATRRGNTGELFF
-,TRBJ1-2,TRBV29-1,-,TGCAGCGTTGACCAGAAGGGGCGGGGGAGGAACTATGGCTACACCTTC,CSVDQKGRGRNYGYTF
-,TRBJ1-1,TRBV28,-,TGTGCCAGCCAAGACAGGCCCCGGAACACTGAAGCTTTCTTT,CASQDRPRNTEAFF
-,TRBJ2-5,TRBV18,TRBD1,TGTGCCAGCTCACAGGACAGGGGGGGAGAGACCCAGTACTTC,CASSQDRGGETQYF
-,TRBJ2-5,TRBV29-1,TRBD2,TGCAGCGTTGAGTCGTGGACTAGCGGGAACCAAGAGACCCAGTACTTC,CSVESWTSGNQETQYF
many,TRBJ2-4,TRBV7-9,-,TGTGCCAGCAGCGCAGGGGCGGGGGTGACCAAAAACATTCAGTACTTC,CASSAGAGVTKNIQYF
-,TRBJ1-2,TRBV9,TRBD1,TGTGCCAGCTCGACAGGGTTATTCAATGGCTACACCTTC,CASSTGLFNGYTF
-,TRBJ2-4,TRBV9,-,TGTGCCAGCAGCCCAGGGAGAGGGGAAAACATTCAGTACTTC,CASSPGRGENIQYF
-,TRBJ2-3,TRBV7-2,TRBD1,TGTGCCAGCAGCTTACTTCCGGGACAGTTTAACACAGATACGCAGTATTTT,CASSLLPGQFNTDTQYF
few,TRBJ1-1,TRBV19,-,TGTGCCAGTAGCTCAACAGGGAACACTGAAGCTTTCTTT,CASSSTGNTEAFF
few,TRBJ1-2,TRBV14,-,TGTGCCAGCAGCTCCCAGGGGTTTGGCTACACCTTC,CASSSQGFGYTF
once,TRBJ2-1,TRBV4-2,-,TGTGCCAGCAGCCAAGAGGGGTGGGAGCCCACCTACAATGAGCAGTTCTTC,CASSQEGWEPTYNEQFF
-,TRBJ2-7,TRBV15,TRBD2,TGTGCCACCAGCAGAGATTGGGGGGAGGGATCCTACGAGCAGTACTTC,CATSRDWGEGSYEQYF
-,TRBJ2-5,TRBV6-1,-,TGTGCCAGCAGTAGAGGGGGACCCCAAGAGACCCAGTACTTC,CASSRGGPQETQYF
-,TRBJ2-7,TRBV30,-,TGTGCCTCCCGGGCACCCCAGGGCGAGCAGTACTTC,CASRAPQGEQYF
few,TRBJ1-3,TRBV4-1,TRBD1,TGCGCCAGCAGCCAAGAGGACAGGCTCTCTGGAAACACCATATATTTT,CASSQEDRLSGNTIYF
-,TRBJ2-6,TRBV7-9,-,TGTGCCAGCAGCCATCGAAGTGACTCTGGGGCCAACGTCCTGACTTTC,CASSHRSDSGANVLTF
-,TRBJ2-7,TRBV4-3,-,TGCGCCAGCAGCCAAGATGCAGGAGGGGCCTACACCTACGAGCAGTACTTC,CASSQDAGGAYTYEQYF